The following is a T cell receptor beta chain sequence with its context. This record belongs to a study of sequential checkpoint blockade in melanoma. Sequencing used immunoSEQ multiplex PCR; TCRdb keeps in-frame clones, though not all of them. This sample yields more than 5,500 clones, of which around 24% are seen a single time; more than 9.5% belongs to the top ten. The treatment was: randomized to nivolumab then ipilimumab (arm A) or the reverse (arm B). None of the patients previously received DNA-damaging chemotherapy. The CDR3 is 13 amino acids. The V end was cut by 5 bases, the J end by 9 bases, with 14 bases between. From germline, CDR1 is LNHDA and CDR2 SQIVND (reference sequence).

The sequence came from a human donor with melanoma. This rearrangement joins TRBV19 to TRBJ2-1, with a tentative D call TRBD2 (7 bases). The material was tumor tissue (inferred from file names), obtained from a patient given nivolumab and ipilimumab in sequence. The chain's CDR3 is CASSAGGGGEQFF. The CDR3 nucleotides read TGTGCCAGTAGTGCTGGGGGGGGCGGTGAGCAGTTCTTC. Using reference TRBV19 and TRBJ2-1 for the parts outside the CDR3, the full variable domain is DGGITQSPKYLFRKEGQNVTLSCEQNLNHDAMYWYRQDPGQGLRLIYYSQIVNDFQKGDIAEGYSVSREKKESFPLTVTSAQKNPTAFYLCASSAGGGGEQFFGPGTRLTVL.